The 15 T cell receptor beta chains presented below share a single source sample, sequenced in a study of cytomegalovirus exposure and HLA in healthy donors. The PCR contained 60 Vbeta and 13 Jbeta primers. Only in-frame clones appear in the TCRdb table, and some are missing; sequencing was by immunoSEQ multiplex PCR. In the table there are 130,000 to 150,000 clones, 70% to 75% of which are singletons. Sequencing was performed on PBMCs. These receptors all stem from a human donor in good health.

This chain uses TRBV6-5 with TRBJ2-6; D might be TRBD2 (5 bases). The CDR3 covers 16 residues. Germline CDR1 and CDR2: MNHEY and SVGAGI. Trimming left V 0 bases short and J 2 bases short, with 8 bases between. CDR3 amino acids: CASSYSPGTGANVLTF. The CDR3 region has the DNA TGTGCCAGCAGTTACTCACCCGGGACTGGGGCCAACGTCCTGACTTTC.

The rearrangement joins TRBV25-1 to TRBJ2-5; 9 bases fit TRBD2. The junction had 10 bases not matched to a gene; V was cut back by 8 bases and J by 3 bases. The CDR3 runs 15 residues. Per the germline V gene, CDR1 is MGHDK and CDR2 is SYGVNS. The CDR3 DNA is TGTGCCAGCTGTCCCCCGACTAGCGGAGAAGAGACCCAGTACTTC. Amino acid sequence: CASCPPTSGEETQYF.

The V gene is TRBV27, the J gene TRBJ2-7; D may be TRBD1 (6 bases). The germline V and J ends were trimmed by 6 bases and 4 bases, with 16 bases remaining between them. This CDR3 spans 14 amino acids. Per the germline V gene, CDR1 is MNHEY and CDR2 is SMNVEV (reference sequence). The CDR3 loop reads CASRQGAPPYEQYF. CDR3 bases: TGTGCCAGCAGACAGGGCGCTCCACCTTACGAGCAGTACTTC.

The chain recombines TRBV19 with TRBJ2-7; 8 positions agree with TRBD1. This CDR3 contains 16 residues. V shed 5 bases, J shed 4 bases, and the junction held 13 bases outside the gene matches. Germline V gene data show CDR1 as LNHDA and CDR2 as SQIVND (reference sequence). The CDR3 loop reads CASSLGRGTGSYEQYF. The DNA of the CDR3 is TGTGCCAGTAGTTTGGGGAGAGGGACAGGATCTTACGAGCAGTACTTC. Drawing the rest from reference TRBV19 and TRBJ2-7, the complete variable domain is DGGITQSPKYLFRKEGQNVTLSCEQNLNHDAMYWYRQDPGQGLRLIYYSQIVNDFQKGDIAEGYSVSREKKESFPLTVTSAQKNPTAFYLCASSLGRGTGSYEQYFGPGTRLTVT.

The chain employs TRBV10-1 and TRBJ2-1, with TRBD2 identical over 7 bases. V trimming: 1 base; J trimming: 6 bases; junction bases outside the gene matches: 6. This CDR3 is built from 15 residues. Germline CDR1 and CDR2: WNHNN and SYGVQD (reference sequence). The chain's CDR3 is CASSELTSRANEQFF. Written as DNA, the CDR3 is TGCGCCAGCAGTGAGTTGACTAGCCGGGCCAATGAGCAGTTCTTC.

CDR3 sequence (DNA): TGTGCCATCAGTGACGATCCAACAGGGATCGGCGAGCAGTACTTC. Translating it yields CAISDDPTGIGEQYF. The chain employs TRBV10-3 and TRBJ2-7; D may be TRBD1 (6 bases). The germline gives CDR1 ENHRY, CDR2 SYGVKD. The CDR3 runs 15 residues. The V end lost 3 bases, the J end lost 6 bases, and 18 bases lay between the germline ends.

CDR3 region: CASRTNNDYGYTF. In DNA, the CDR3 is TGTGCCAGCAGGACTAATAACGACTATGGCTACACCTTC. The chain joins TRBV27 to TRBJ1-2; D not certain. From germline, CDR1 is MNHEY and CDR2 SMNVEV (reference sequence). V was trimmed by 6 bases and J by 3 bases, leaving 11 bases between them. The CDR3 covers 13 residues.

This clone was detected only a few times. The genes are TRBV5-4 and TRBJ2-6; D remains unclear. The CDR3 is 15 amino acids. Deletions cut 3 bases from V and 0 bases from J, with 7 bases between. Germline CDR1 and CDR2: SGHNT and YYREEE (reference sequence). CDR3 in amino acids: CASSSGPSGANVLTF. DNA for the CDR3: TGTGCCAGCAGCTCCGGTCCCTCTGGGGCCAACGTCCTGACTTTC.

CDR3 sequence reads: CASSSGQGAGGAFF. CDR3 bases: TGTGCCAGCAGCTCGGGACAGGGGGCGGGTGGAGCTTTCTTT. The chain combines TRBV7-8 with TRBJ1-1; 12 nucleotides match TRBD1. Germline V gene lookup returns CDR1 SGHVS and CDR2 FQNEAQ. With 4 bases clipped from V and 10 bases from J, the junction kept 7 bases outside the gene matches. This CDR3 is built from 14 residues.

The chain joins TRBV5-1 to TRBJ2-7; 11 nucleotides align to TRBD2. V trimming: 0 bases; J trimming: 5 bases; junction bases outside the gene matches: 4. Germline V CDR1 and CDR2: SGHRS, YFSETQ. CDR3 size: 15 residues. This CDR3 is CASSLGTSGWNEQYF. Here the CDR3 DNA reads TGCGCCAGCAGCTTGGGGACTAGCGGGTGGAACGAGCAGTACTTC.

The rearrangement joins TRBV11-3 to TRBJ1-1; 7 bases map to TRBD1. The CDR3 runs 14 residues. Trimming took 4 bases from V and 7 from J; bases not matched to a gene: 9. Germline assignment: CDR1 SGHNT and CDR2 YENEEA. The CDR3 DNA follows: TGTGCCAGCAGCTCACGACAGGGTCAGAGTGAAGCTTTCTTT. This sequence encodes CASSSRQGQSEAFF.

The rearrangement uses TRBV7-8 and TRBJ2-7; TRBD2 matches 9 bases. The CDR3 contains 17 residues. Germline CDR1 SGHVS, CDR2 FQNEAQ. Trimming at V came to 4 bases and at J to 5 bases, leaving 15 bases not matched to a gene. Here the CDR3 DNA reads TGTGCCAGCAGCTCCCCGGGGGTAGCGGGGGTAAGGAACGAGCAGTACTTC. Its protein product is CASSSPGVAGVRNEQYF.

This chain links TRBV7-2 with TRBJ2-1; 14 bases align to TRBD2. This CDR3 is 16 amino acids long. The V gene end was trimmed by 3 bases and the J gene end by 9 bases; junction bases not matched to a gene: 7. CDR1 SGHTA and CDR2 FQGNSA come from the germline V gene. The CDR3 coding sequence is TGTGCCAGCAGCTTTGGACTAGCGGGAGGAGAAGGTGAGCAGTTCTTC. The encoded protein is CASSFGLAGGEGEQFF.

This clone was recorded a few times. The gene calls are TRBV2 and TRBJ2-5; D gene uncertain. Germline values: CDR1 SNHLY, CDR2 FYNNEI. V was shortened by 4 bases and J by 3 bases, with 9 bases between the two germline ends. The CDR3 is made up of 13 amino acids. Written as DNA, the CDR3 is TGTGCCAGCAGTGGCTTCAGCGAAGAGACCCAGTACTTC. Translated: CASSGFSEETQYF.

This rearrangement joins TRBV10-1 to TRBJ2-7; 8 nucleotides agree with TRBD2. CDR1 and CDR2 from the germline V gene are WNHNN and SYGVQD (reference sequence). With V trimmed by 2 bases and J by 9 bases, 9 bases remained unmatched. This CDR3 comprises 14 residues. The DNA of the CDR3 is TGCGCCAGCAGTGAGGACCACGGGACTAGACGGCAGTACTTC. Residues: CASSEDHGTRRQYF.